The TCR beta chain under discussion was sequenced for a study of human T cells and chemical hapten exposure. The V gene end was trimmed by 4 bases and the J gene end by 6 bases; junction bases not matched to a gene: 9. Germline V gene data show CDR1 as SGDLS and CDR2 as YYNGEE. This CDR3 comprises 15 residues. This clonotype was counted a few times. Time point given: pre-sensitization, week 0. As for treatment: therapeutic diphenylcyclopropenone sensitization with weekly scalp DPC. The library attached unique molecular identifiers to individual cDNA molecules. TCRdb re-called the RACE reads with MiXCR, one entry per CDR3 protein. Here the sample spans a few hundred thousand distinct CDR3 sequences, around 7.3% being singletons.

The chain carries TRBV9 and TRBJ2-1, with 8 bases fitting TRBD1. This TCR came from a man younger than 35 with alopecia areata. Some clones in this sample may be carry-over from other donors' samples. This specimen consisted of whole blood, obtained in connection with sensitization to the hapten diphenylcyclopropenone (DPC). Here the CDR3 DNA reads TGTGCCAGCAGCTCCCAGGGGGCCCTTGGCAATGAGCAGTTCTTC. It encodes CASSSQGALGNEQFF. The full variable domain, rest sourced from reference TRBV9 and TRBJ2-1, is DSGVTQTPKHLITATGQRVTLRCSPRSGDLSVYWYQQSLDQGLQFLIQYYNGEERAKGNILERFSAQQFPDLHSELNLSSLELGDSALYFCASSSQGALGNEQFFGPGTRLTVL.